This T cell receptor (beta chain) was recorded in a study of human T cells and chemical hapten exposure. Study details: The study enrolled mostly female patients with alopecia areata, totalis or universalis.

Documented time point: patch test 2, 6 weeks after DPC sensitization. Treatment meaning: therapeutic diphenylcyclopropenone sensitization with weekly scalp DPC. It was unfractionated whole blood from which total RNA was extracted. MiXCR was run by TCRdb on the RACE reads, yielding one entry per CDR3 protein. The sample carries approximately 87,000 distinct CDR3 sequences, 11% recorded once. Findings and caveats of the study: Having alopecia, the donors may differ immunologically from healthy people.

This clonotype was observed a few times. Its specificity is unknown. This TCR derives from a woman in her thirties or forties with alopecia areata. Some clones in this sample may be carry-over from other donors' samples. Sample: whole blood, taken in connection with sensitization to the hapten diphenylcyclopropenone (DPC).

The CDR3: CASSFRSGGNQPQHF. CDR3 coding DNA: TGTGCCAGCAGTTTTAGGTCGGGGGGTAATCAGCCCCAGCATTTT. V and J are TRBV12-3 or TRBV12-4 and TRBJ1-5; D might be TRBD1 (5 bases). The V end lost 3 bases, the J end lost 4 bases, and 13 bases lay between the germline ends. The CDR3 extends over 15 amino acids.